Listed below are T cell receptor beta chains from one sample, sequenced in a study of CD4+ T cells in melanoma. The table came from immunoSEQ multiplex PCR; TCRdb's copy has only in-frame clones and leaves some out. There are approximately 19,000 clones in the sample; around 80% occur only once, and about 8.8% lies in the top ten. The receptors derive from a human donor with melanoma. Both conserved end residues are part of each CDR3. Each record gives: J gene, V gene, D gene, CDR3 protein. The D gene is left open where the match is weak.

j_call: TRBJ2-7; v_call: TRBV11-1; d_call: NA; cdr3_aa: CASSMSGPYEQYF
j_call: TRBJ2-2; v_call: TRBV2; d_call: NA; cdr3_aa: CASKMGRTGELFF
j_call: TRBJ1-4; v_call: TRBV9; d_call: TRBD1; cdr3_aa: CASSVGQGMPTNEKLFF
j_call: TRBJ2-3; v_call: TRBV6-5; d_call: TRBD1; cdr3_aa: CASSLRQGRTDTQYF
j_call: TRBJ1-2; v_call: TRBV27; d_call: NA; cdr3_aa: CASSPRVDSAYGYTF
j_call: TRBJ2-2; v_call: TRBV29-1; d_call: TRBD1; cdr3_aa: CSVRGAGTGIGELFF
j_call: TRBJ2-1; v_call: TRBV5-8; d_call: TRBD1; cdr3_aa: CASSRLTGTGGENEQFF
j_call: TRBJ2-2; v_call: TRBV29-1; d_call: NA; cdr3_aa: CSVEMITLANTGELFF
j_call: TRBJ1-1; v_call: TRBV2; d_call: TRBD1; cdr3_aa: CASRAGTGNTEAFF
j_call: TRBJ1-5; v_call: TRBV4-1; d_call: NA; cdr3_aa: CASSQDSPGPFNQPQHF
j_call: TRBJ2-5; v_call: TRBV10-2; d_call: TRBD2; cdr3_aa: CASSEPVTSGLRETQYF
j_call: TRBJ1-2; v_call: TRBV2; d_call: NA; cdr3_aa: CASSVLLRGNYGYTF
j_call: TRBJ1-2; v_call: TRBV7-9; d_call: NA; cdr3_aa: CASSLSGPVGADF
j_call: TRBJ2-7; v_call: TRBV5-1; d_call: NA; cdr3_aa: CASSLSEPPYEQYF
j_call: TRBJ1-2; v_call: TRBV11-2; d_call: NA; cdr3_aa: CASSLVSSGYGYTF
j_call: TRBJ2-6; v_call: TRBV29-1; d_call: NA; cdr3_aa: CSVEEKTGLAGANVLTF
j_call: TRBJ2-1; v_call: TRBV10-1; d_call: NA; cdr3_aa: CASSQRFDEQFF
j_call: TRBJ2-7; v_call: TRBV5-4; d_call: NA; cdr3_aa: CASSRYAGTEAEQYF
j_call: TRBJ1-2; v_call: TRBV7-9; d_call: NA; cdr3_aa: CASSLSGAPNYGYTF
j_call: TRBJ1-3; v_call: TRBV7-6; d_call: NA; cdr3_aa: CASSPEEGRDGNTIYF
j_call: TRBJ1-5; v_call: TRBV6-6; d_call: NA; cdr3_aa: CASSYLQGNQPQHF
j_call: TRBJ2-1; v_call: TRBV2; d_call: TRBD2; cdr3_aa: CASKAAGETYNEQFF
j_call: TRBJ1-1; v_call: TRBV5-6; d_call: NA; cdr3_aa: CASSPAPGDTEAFF
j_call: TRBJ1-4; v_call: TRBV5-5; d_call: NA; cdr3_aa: CASSLRATNEKLFF
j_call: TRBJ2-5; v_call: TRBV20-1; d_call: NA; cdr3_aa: CSAPLAKTQYF
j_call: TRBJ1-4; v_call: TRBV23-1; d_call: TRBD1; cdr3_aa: CASSLLKDRVREKLFF
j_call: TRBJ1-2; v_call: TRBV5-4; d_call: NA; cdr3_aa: CASSLEQGRGDGYTF
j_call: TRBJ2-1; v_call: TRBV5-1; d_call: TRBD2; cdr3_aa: CASSLMWASGGNEQFF
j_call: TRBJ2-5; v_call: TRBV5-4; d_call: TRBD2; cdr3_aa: CASSPGGAHQETQYF
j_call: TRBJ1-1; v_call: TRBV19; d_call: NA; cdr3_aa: CASSTGDTSTEAFF
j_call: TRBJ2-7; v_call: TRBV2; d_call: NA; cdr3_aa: CASSVGEFPYEQYF
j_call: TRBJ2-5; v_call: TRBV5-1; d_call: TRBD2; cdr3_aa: CASSKLAGGETQYF
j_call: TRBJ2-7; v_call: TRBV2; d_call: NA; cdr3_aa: CASTRRDSNYEQYF
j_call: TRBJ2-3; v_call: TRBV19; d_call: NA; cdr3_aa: CASRSWDLLTDTQYF
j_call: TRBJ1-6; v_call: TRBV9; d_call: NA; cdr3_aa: CASSVVPVNSPLHF
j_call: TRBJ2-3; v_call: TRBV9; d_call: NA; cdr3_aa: CASSVESSPDTQYF